The 5 T cell receptor beta chains reported below all come from one sample, sequenced in a study of vaccination effects on CD4 cells after COVID-19. Sequencing used immunoSEQ multiplex PCR; TCRdb keeps in-frame clones, though not all of them. The sample includes 50,000 to 70,000 clones, approximately 78% seen only once; the top ten take around 25%. Their antigen targets remain unknown. After more than 8 days in culture, the CD4+ T cells were isolated. This sample comprised CD4+ T cells from PBMCs cultured without peptide, obtained before COVID-19 vaccination. The receptors derive from a human donor who had a prior SARS-CoV-2 infection.

V and J are TRBV2 and TRBJ2-3, with 12 bases identical to TRBD2. Looked up from germline, CDR1 is SNHLY and CDR2 is FYNNEI. Trimming cost V 5 bases and J 2 bases; bases outside gene matches: 8. CDR3 size: 17 residues. Written as DNA, the CDR3 is TGTGCCAGCAGTTTGACTAGCGGGAGAACTTTCACAGATACGCAGTATTTT. It specifies CASSLTSGRTFTDTQYF.

This clone has just a few counts. This chain links TRBV6-6 with TRBJ1-5; D gene unclear. Germline V CDR1 and CDR2: MNHNY, SVGAGI (reference sequence). The V end was cut by 8 bases, the J end by 9 bases, with 5 bases between. The CDR3 spans 9 residues. The CDR3 is CASLVPQHF. CDR3 sequence (DNA): TGTGCCAGCTTAGTGCCCCAGCATTTT.

The chain has TRBV12-3 or TRBV12-4 and TRBJ1-1; TRBD1 might be the D (5 bases). The CDR3 covers 12 residues. V was trimmed by 4 bases and J by 3 bases, leaving 6 bases between them. CDR3 in amino acids: CASSSGDTEAFF. As DNA, the CDR3 is TGTGCCAGCAGTTCGGGGGACACTGAAGCTTTCTTT.

The J gene is TRBJ1-2, the V gene TRBV18; no definite D call. Germline CDR1 KGHSH, CDR2 LQKENI. This CDR3 is 14 amino acids long. Trimming cost V 6 bases and J 3 bases, with 14 bases left between them. This CDR3 reads CASSQSLWDYGYTF. The DNA for the CDR3 is TGTGCCAGCTCCCAATCTTTATGGGACTATGGCTACACCTTC. Drawing the rest from reference TRBV18 and TRBJ1-2, the complete variable domain is NAGVMQNPRHLVRRRGQEARLRCSPMKGHSHVYWYRQLPEEGLKFMVYLQKENIIDESGMPKERFSAEFPKEGPSILRIQQVVRGDSAAYFCASSQSLWDYGYTFGSGTRLTVV.

V is TRBV20-1 and J is TRBJ2-3; unclear D gene. This CDR3 has 12 residues. Deletions cut 3 bases from V and 2 bases from J, with 6 bases between. The germline CDR1 and CDR2 sequences are DFQATT and SNEGSKA (reference sequence). This CDR3 reads CSASLSTDTQYF. In nucleotides, the CDR3 is TGCAGTGCTAGTCTTTCCACAGATACGCAGTATTTT.